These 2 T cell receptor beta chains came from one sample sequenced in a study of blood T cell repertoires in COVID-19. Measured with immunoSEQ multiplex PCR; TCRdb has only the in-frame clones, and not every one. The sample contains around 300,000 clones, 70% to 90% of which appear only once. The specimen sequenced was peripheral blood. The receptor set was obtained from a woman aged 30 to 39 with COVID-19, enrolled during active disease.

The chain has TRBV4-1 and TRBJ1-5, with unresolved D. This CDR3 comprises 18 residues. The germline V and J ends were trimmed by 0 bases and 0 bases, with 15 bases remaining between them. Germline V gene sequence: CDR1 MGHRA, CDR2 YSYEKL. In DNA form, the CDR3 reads TGCGCCAGCAGCCAAGATTTGAGGGCACTTTATAGCAATCAGCCCCAGCATTTT. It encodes CASSQDLRALYSNQPQHF.

This chain's CDR3 is CASSQDPADYYGYTF. The CDR3 DNA follows: TGCGCCAGCAGCCAAGACCCCGCAGACTACTATGGCTACACCTTC. The rearrangement joins TRBV4-1 to TRBJ1-2, with D uncertain. Trimming pared 0 bases from V and 3 bases from J, leaving 11 bases between. Germline CDR1 and CDR2: MGHRA and YSYEKL. The CDR3 has 15 amino acids.